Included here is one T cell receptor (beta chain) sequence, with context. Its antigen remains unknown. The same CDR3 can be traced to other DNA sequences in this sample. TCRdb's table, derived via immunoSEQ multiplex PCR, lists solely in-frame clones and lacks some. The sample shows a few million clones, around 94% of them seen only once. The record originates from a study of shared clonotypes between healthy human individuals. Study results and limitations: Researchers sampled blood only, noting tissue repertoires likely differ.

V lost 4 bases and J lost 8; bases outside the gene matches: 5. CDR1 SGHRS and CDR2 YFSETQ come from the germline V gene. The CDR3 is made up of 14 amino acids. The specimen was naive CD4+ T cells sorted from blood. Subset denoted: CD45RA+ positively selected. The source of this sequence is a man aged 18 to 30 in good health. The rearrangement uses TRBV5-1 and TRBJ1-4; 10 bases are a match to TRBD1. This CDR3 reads CASSLGQGDEKLFF. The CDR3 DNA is TGCGCCAGCAGCCTCGGACAGGGGGACGAAAAACTGTTTTTT.